This TCR beta chain appears in the sequencing data of a study of T cell responses to AZD1222 COVID-19 vaccine. Study outcomes and limitations: Only after the peak T cell response were repertoires sampled. Clonal diversity may have been underestimated in mostly white British donors.

The method was immunoSEQ multiplex PCR; TCRdb's version includes in-frame clones alone and lacks a portion of them. The table includes under 35,000 clones, just over 85% detected once. In its sample, this clone was seen once. The target antigen is unknown. Second doses at about 4 or about 12 weeks were pooled. Sequences were derived from peripheral blood, sampled 28 days after the second AZD1222 dose. This sequence was found in an adult who received the AZD1222 COVID-19 vaccine.

CDR3 region: CASSLGGFYNEQFF. CDR3 coding DNA: TGCGCCAGCAGCTTGGGGGGTTTCTACAATGAGCAGTTCTTC. The chain uses TRBV5-1 and TRBJ2-1; D unclear. V was pared by 0 bases and J by 3 bases, with 7 bases between. This CDR3 has 14 residues. The germline gives CDR1 SGHRS, CDR2 YFSETQ.